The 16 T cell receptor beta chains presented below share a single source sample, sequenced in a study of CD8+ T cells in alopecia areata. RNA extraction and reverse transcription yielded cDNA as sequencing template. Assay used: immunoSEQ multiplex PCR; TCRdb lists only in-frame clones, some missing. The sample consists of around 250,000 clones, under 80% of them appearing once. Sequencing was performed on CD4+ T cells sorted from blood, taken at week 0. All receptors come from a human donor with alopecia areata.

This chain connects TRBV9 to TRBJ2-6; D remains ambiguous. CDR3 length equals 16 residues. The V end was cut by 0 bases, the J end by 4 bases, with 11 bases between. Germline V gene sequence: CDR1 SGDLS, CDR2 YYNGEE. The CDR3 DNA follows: TGTGCCAGCAGCGTAGTCTCTCTCAGGGGGGCCAACGTCCTGACTTTC. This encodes CASSVVSLRGANVLTF.

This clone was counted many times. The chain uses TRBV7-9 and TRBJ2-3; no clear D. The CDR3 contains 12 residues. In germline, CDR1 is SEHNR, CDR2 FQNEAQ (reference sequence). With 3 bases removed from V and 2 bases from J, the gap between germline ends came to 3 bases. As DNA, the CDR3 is TGTGCCAGCAGCTTTGACACAGATACGCAGTATTTT. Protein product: CASSFDTDTQYF.

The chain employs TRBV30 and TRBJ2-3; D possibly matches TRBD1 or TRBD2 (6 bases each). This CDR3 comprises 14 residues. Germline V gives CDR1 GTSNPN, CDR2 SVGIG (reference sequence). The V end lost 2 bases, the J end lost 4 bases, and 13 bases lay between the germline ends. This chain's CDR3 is CAWSMAGGPDTQYF. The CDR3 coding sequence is TGTGCCTGGAGTATGGCCGGGGGCCCAGATACGCAGTATTTT.

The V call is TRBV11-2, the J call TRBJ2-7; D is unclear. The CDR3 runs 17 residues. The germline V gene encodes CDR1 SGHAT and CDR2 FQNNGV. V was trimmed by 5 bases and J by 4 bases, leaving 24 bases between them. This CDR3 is CASSPIIVGRFPYEQYF. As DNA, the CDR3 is TGTGCCAGCAGCCCCATCATTGTTGGACGTTTCCCTTACGAGCAGTACTTC.

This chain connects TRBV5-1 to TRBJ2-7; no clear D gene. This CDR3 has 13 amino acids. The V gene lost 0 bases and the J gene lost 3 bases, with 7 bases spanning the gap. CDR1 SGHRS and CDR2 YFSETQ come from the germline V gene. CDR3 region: CASSLGQDYEQYF. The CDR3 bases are TGCGCCAGCAGCTTGGGACAAGACTACGAGCAGTACTTC.

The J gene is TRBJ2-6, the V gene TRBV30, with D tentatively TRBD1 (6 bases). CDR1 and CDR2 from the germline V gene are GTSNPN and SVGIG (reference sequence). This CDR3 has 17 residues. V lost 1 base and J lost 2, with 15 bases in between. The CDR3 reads CAWSAGRGAPGANVLTF. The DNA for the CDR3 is TGTGCCTGGAGTGCGGGCAGGGGAGCGCCTGGGGCCAACGTCCTGACTTTC.

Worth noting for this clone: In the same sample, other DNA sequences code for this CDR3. The CDR3, as DNA: TGCAGCGTTGGAGAAGCGGATACGCAGTATTTT. Its translation: CSVGEADTQYF. The chain links TRBV29-1 to TRBJ2-3; no clear D. V was shortened by 4 bases and J by 6 bases, with 8 bases between the two germline ends. The CDR3 consists of 11 residues. Germline V gives CDR1 SQVTM, CDR2 ANQGSEA.

CDR3 sequence reads: CASSQCRQAERAGNTIYF. The CDR3 DNA follows: TGCGCCAGCAGTCAATGTCGCCAGGCCGAGAGGGCTGGAAACACCATATATTTT. The chain couples TRBV23-1 to TRBJ1-3; D not resolved. TRBV23-1 is an ORF; its function is uncertain. This CDR3 spans 18 amino acids. V was pared by 1 base and J by 2 bases, with 18 bases between.

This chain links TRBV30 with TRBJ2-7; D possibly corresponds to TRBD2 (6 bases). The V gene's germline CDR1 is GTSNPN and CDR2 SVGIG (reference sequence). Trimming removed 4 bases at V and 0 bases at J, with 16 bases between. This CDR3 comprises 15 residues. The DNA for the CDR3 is TGTGCCTGGAACCGTCGGGGGATGAACTCCTACGAGCAGTACTTC. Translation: CAWNRRGMNSYEQYF.

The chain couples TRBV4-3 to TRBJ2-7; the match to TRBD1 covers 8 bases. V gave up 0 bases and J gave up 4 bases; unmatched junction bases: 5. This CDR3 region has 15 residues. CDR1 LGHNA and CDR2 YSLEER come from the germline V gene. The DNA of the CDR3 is TGCGCCAGCAGCCAAGAGCAGGGGGCGCGTTACGAGCAGTACTTC. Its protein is CASSQEQGARYEQYF.

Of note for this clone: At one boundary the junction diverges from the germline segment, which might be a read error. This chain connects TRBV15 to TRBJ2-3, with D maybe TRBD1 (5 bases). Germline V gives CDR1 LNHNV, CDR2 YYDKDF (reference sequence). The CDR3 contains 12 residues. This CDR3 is CATSRQTDTQFF. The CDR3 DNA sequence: TGTGCCACCAGCAGACAGACAGATACGCAGTTTTTT.

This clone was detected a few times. The CDR3: CALGRGLGNEQFF. CDR3 sequence (DNA): TGTGCCCTTGGGAGGGGTTTAGGCAATGAGCAGTTCTTC. The V call is TRBV30, the J call TRBJ2-1; TRBD2 agrees at 7 bases. CDR3 length: 13 amino acids. CDR1 and CDR2 (germline): GTSNPN, SVGIG (reference sequence). The V and J ends lost 8 bases and 6 bases, in that order; junction bases with no gene match: 10.

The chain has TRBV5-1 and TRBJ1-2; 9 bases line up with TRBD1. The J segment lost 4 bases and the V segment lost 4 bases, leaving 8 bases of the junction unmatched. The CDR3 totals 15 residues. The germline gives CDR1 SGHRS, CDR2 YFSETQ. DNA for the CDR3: TGCGCCAGCAGCACTGGGACAGGGATCGTCTATGGCTACACCTTC. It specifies CASSTGTGIVYGYTF.

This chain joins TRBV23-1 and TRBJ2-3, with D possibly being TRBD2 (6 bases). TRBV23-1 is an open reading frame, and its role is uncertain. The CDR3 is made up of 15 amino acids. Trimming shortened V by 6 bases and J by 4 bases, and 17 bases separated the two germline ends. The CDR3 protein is CASSRTRGSPDTQYF. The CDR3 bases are TGCGCCAGCAGCCGCACTCGGGGGAGTCCAGATACGCAGTATTTT.

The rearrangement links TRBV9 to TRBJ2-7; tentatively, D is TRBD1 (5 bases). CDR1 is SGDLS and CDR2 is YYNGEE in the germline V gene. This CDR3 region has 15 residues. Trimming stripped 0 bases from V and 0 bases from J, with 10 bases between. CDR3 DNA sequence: TGTGCCAGCAGCGTAGGGTTTGACAGCTCCTACGAGCAGTACTTC. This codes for CASSVGFDSSYEQYF.

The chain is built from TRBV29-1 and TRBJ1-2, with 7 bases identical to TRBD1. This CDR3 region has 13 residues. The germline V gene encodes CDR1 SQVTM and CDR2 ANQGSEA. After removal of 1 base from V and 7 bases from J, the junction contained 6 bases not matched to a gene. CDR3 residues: CSVEGARGSGYTF. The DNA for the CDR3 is TGCAGCGTTGAAGGGGCCAGGGGGAGTGGCTACACCTTC.